Listed below are T cell receptor beta chains from one sample, sequenced in a study of OX40 agonist ivuxolimab in advanced cancers. Generated by immunoSEQ multiplex PCR, the TCRdb table keeps only in-frame clones and is missing some. The sample lists approximately 51,000 clones, about 78% occurring once. The material was CD4+ or CD8+ T cells sorted from blood, obtained in a trial of the OX40 agonist ivuxolimab. The receptor set was obtained from an adult with an advanced solid tumor such as melanoma, head and neck, liver or kidney cancer. Both conserved end residues are part of each CDR3. The order of the fields is CDR3 protein, CDR3 DNA, J gene, V gene, D gene, clone size. The D gene is left open where the match is weak. Size is omitted from some rows. Given values are once, few, many or a class for expanded clones.

CDR3aa: CASSPGPRVFRETQYF
CDR3nt: TGTGCCAGCAGCCCTGGACCTCGGGTGTTCCGAGAGACCCAGTACTTC
j_gene: TRBJ2-5
v_gene: TRBV28
d_gene: NA
abundance: NA

CDR3aa: CASSLGYLNTEAFF
CDR3nt: TGTGCCAGCAGCTTGGGGTACCTGAACACTGAAGCTTTCTTT
j_gene: TRBJ1-1
v_gene: TRBV5-4
d_gene: NA
abundance: NA

CDR3aa: CASSHRLAGLRSSYNEQFF
CDR3nt: TGTGCCAGCAGTCATCGACTAGCGGGGCTTAGGAGCTCCTACAATGAGCAGTTCTTC
j_gene: TRBJ2-1
v_gene: TRBV28
d_gene: TRBD2
abundance: few

CDR3aa: CASSRVYSDTQYF
CDR3nt: TGTGCCAGCAGCCGGGTATACTCAGATACGCAGTATTTT
j_gene: TRBJ2-3
v_gene: TRBV4-2
d_gene: NA
abundance: NA

CDR3aa: CASSILAGRTDTQYF
CDR3nt: TGTGCCAGTAGTATACTAGCGGGAAGGACAGATACGCAGTATTTT
j_gene: TRBJ2-3
v_gene: TRBV19
d_gene: TRBD2
abundance: once

CDR3aa: CASTGGSTDTQYF
CDR3nt: TGCGCCAGCACCGGCGGAAGCACAGATACGCAGTATTTT
j_gene: TRBJ2-3
v_gene: TRBV5-1
d_gene: NA
abundance: NA

CDR3aa: CASSYSPSVQETQYF
CDR3nt: TGTGCCAGCAGTTACTCCCCTAGCGTCCAAGAGACCCAGTACTTC
j_gene: TRBJ2-5
v_gene: TRBV6-5
d_gene: NA
abundance: NA

CDR3aa: CSVEQGEAQYF
CDR3nt: TGCAGCGTTGAACAGGGGGAGGCCCAGTACTTC
j_gene: TRBJ2-5
v_gene: TRBV29-1
d_gene: NA
abundance: NA

CDR3aa: CASRVGINYEQYF
CDR3nt: TGCGCCAGCAGGGTCGGGATCAACTACGAGCAGTACTTC
j_gene: TRBJ2-7
v_gene: TRBV5-1
d_gene: NA
abundance: NA

CDR3aa: CASSLGGLRPQHF
CDR3nt: TGTGCCAGCAGTTTAGGGGGGCTCCGGCCCCAGCATTTT
j_gene: TRBJ1-5
v_gene: TRBV27
d_gene: NA
abundance: NA

CDR3aa: CASSESWDRIPKRGNQPQHF
CDR3nt: TGCGCCAGCAGTGAGTCCTGGGACAGAATCCCGAAACGAGGAAATCAGCCCCAGCATTTT
j_gene: TRBJ1-5
v_gene: TRBV10-2
d_gene: TRBD1
abundance: NA

CDR3aa: CASSDPLGQPGSTDTQYF
CDR3nt: TGCGCCAGCAGTGACCCCCTGGGACAGCCCGGTAGCACAGATACGCAGTATTTT
j_gene: TRBJ2-3
v_gene: TRBV10-1
d_gene: TRBD1
abundance: NA

CDR3aa: CASSVGVSARTDTQYF
CDR3nt: TGTGCCAGCAGCGTGGGAGTTTCGGCACGGACAGATACGCAGTATTTT
j_gene: TRBJ2-3
v_gene: TRBV9
d_gene: NA
abundance: NA

CDR3aa: CASSLARGTLNYGYTF
CDR3nt: TGTGCCAGCAGCTTGGCCAGGGGGACACTTAACTATGGCTACACCTTC
j_gene: TRBJ1-2
v_gene: TRBV5-6
d_gene: TRBD1
abundance: NA

CDR3aa: CASSLAGFHEQYF
CDR3nt: TGCGCCAGCAGCTTGGCAGGGTTCCACGAGCAGTACTTC
j_gene: TRBJ2-7
v_gene: TRBV5-1
d_gene: NA
abundance: NA

CDR3aa: CASRPVGGGYNEQFF
CDR3nt: TGTGCCAGTCGCCCCGTCGGGGGGGGATACAATGAGCAGTTCTTC
j_gene: TRBJ2-1
v_gene: TRBV19
d_gene: TRBD2
abundance: NA

CDR3aa: CAWSGEGFSGNTIYF
CDR3nt: TGTGCCTGGAGTGGAGAGGGGTTCTCTGGAAACACCATATATTTT
j_gene: TRBJ1-3
v_gene: TRBV30
d_gene: NA
abundance: NA

CDR3aa: CATSREGSGYEQFF
CDR3nt: TGTGCCACCAGCAGAGAGGGTAGCGGCTATGAGCAGTTCTTC
j_gene: TRBJ2-1
v_gene: TRBV15
d_gene: NA
abundance: NA

CDR3aa: CASSSGQGGYGYTF
CDR3nt: TGTGCCAGTAGTTCCGGACAGGGCGGGTATGGCTACACCTTC
j_gene: TRBJ1-2
v_gene: TRBV19
d_gene: TRBD1
abundance: NA

CDR3aa: CASSSSGSITGELFF
CDR3nt: TGCGCCAGCTCCTCTAGCGGGAGTATAACCGGGGAGCTGTTTTTT
j_gene: TRBJ2-2
v_gene: TRBV10-1
d_gene: TRBD2
abundance: NA

CDR3aa: CASAPSPGQKISGANVLTF
CDR3nt: TGTGCTAGTGCTCCTTCCCCGGGACAGAAGATCTCTGGGGCCAACGTCCTGACTTTC
j_gene: TRBJ2-6
v_gene: TRBV12-5
d_gene: TRBD1
abundance: NA

CDR3aa: CASSMFASTGGDTGELFF
CDR3nt: TGTGCCAGCAGCATGTTCGCCTCTACAGGGGGCGACACCGGGGAGCTGTTTTTT
j_gene: TRBJ2-2
v_gene: TRBV5-4
d_gene: TRBD1
abundance: NA

CDR3aa: CASTRTPRDEPQHF
CDR3nt: TGTGCCAGCACCCGGACACCCCGCGATGAGCCCCAGCATTTT
j_gene: TRBJ1-5
v_gene: TRBV2
d_gene: NA
abundance: few

CDR3aa: CASSLAPNYGYTF
CDR3nt: TGTGCCAGCAGCTTAGCGCCTAACTATGGCTACACCTTC
j_gene: TRBJ1-2
v_gene: TRBV7-9
d_gene: NA
abundance: few

CDR3aa: CASHPERGTWSNQPQHF
CDR3nt: TGTGCCAGCCACCCAGAGCGGGGAACGTGGAGCAATCAGCCCCAGCATTTT
j_gene: TRBJ1-5
v_gene: TRBV28
d_gene: NA
abundance: once

CDR3aa: CASSSGSGLAGVAYEQYF
CDR3nt: TGTGCCAGCAGCTCCGGCTCGGGACTAGCGGGAGTAGCCTACGAGCAGTACTTC
j_gene: TRBJ2-7
v_gene: TRBV5-6
d_gene: TRBD2
abundance: NA

CDR3aa: CASSLAGSSSGNTIYF
CDR3nt: TGCGCCAGCAGCTTGGCGGGCAGCAGCTCTGGAAACACCATATATTTT
j_gene: TRBJ1-3
v_gene: TRBV5-1
d_gene: NA
abundance: once

CDR3aa: CSARSNYGYTF
CDR3nt: TGCAGTGCTAGGTCCAACTATGGCTACACCTTC
j_gene: TRBJ1-2
v_gene: TRBV20-1
d_gene: NA
abundance: medium-sized

CDR3aa: CATKTGGPTDTQYF
CDR3nt: TGTGCCACCAAGACGGGAGGGCCGACAGATACGCAGTATTTT
j_gene: TRBJ2-3
v_gene: TRBV28
d_gene: TRBD2
abundance: NA

CDR3aa: CASSARQGEGYTF
CDR3nt: TGTGCCAGCAGTGCTCGGCAGGGGGAGGGCTACACCTTC
j_gene: TRBJ1-2
v_gene: TRBV6-1
d_gene: TRBD1
abundance: NA

CDR3aa: CASSSGNIYEQYF
CDR3nt: TGTGCCAGCAGCTCAGGGAATATCTACGAGCAGTACTTC
j_gene: TRBJ2-7
v_gene: TRBV7-9
d_gene: NA
abundance: NA

CDR3aa: CASSLGQRADTQYF
CDR3nt: TGCGCCAGCAGCCTCGGACAACGCGCAGATACGCAGTATTTT
j_gene: TRBJ2-3
v_gene: TRBV5-1
d_gene: NA
abundance: NA

CDR3aa: CASSLTRTRSYEQYF
CDR3nt: TGTGCCAGCAGCTTGACCAGGACTCGGAGCTACGAGCAGTACTTC
j_gene: TRBJ2-7
v_gene: TRBV7-2
d_gene: NA
abundance: NA

CDR3aa: CASSLGGSGEKLFF
CDR3nt: TGCGCCAGCAGCCTCGGCGGATCGGGTGAAAAACTGTTTTTT
j_gene: TRBJ1-4
v_gene: TRBV5-1
d_gene: NA
abundance: NA

CDR3aa: CASSLGDRLEAPLHF
CDR3nt: TGTGCCAGCAGTCTAGGGGACAGGCTGGAGGCACCCCTCCACTTT
j_gene: TRBJ1-6
v_gene: TRBV25-1
d_gene: TRBD1
abundance: NA

CDR3aa: CASSPETSGVTGELFF
CDR3nt: TGTGCCAGCAGCCCGGAGACTAGCGGAGTTACCGGGGAGCTGTTTTTT
j_gene: TRBJ2-2
v_gene: TRBV2
d_gene: TRBD2
abundance: NA

CDR3aa: CASSKDGNEKLFF
CDR3nt: TGTGCCAGCAGCAAAGATGGAAATGAAAAACTGTTTTTT
j_gene: TRBJ1-4
v_gene: TRBV21-1
d_gene: NA
abundance: NA

CDR3aa: CASLPFWDTGQQMTNEKLFF
CDR3nt: TGTGCCAGCCTCCCCTTCTGGGACACAGGGCAACAAATGACTAATGAAAAACTGTTTTTT
j_gene: TRBJ1-4
v_gene: TRBV28
d_gene: NA
abundance: NA

CDR3aa: CASSPPGVMNTEAFF
CDR3nt: TGTGCCAGCTCACCACCGGGGGTCATGAACACTGAAGCTTTCTTT
j_gene: TRBJ1-1
v_gene: TRBV18
d_gene: NA
abundance: NA

CDR3aa: CASSFGDSPLHF
CDR3nt: TGTGCCAGCAGTTTCGGGGATTCACCCCTCCACTTT
j_gene: TRBJ1-6
v_gene: TRBV6-5
d_gene: NA
abundance: few

CDR3aa: CASVLRQGGSNYGYTF
CDR3nt: TGTGCCAGCGTTTTGCGACAGGGTGGTTCTAACTATGGCTACACCTTC
j_gene: TRBJ1-2
v_gene: TRBV6-6
d_gene: TRBD1
abundance: NA

CDR3aa: CASSLSLGQGVHEQYF
CDR3nt: TGTGCCAGCAGCTTAAGTTTGGGACAGGGGGTACACGAGCAGTACTTC
j_gene: TRBJ2-7
v_gene: TRBV7-1
d_gene: TRBD1
abundance: NA

CDR3aa: CASGRAQGEGNQPQHF
CDR3nt: TGTGCTAGTGGTCGCGCGCAGGGGGAAGGAAATCAGCCCCAGCATTTT
j_gene: TRBJ1-5
v_gene: TRBV12-5
d_gene: TRBD1
abundance: few

CDR3aa: CASSPHIDGLYEQYF
CDR3nt: TGTGCCAGCAGCCCCCATATCGACGGACTCTACGAGCAGTACTTC
j_gene: TRBJ2-7
v_gene: TRBV9
d_gene: NA
abundance: NA

CDR3aa: CASRVTGRDGYTF
CDR3nt: TGTGCCAGCAGAGTGACAGGGAGGGATGGCTACACCTTC
j_gene: TRBJ1-2
v_gene: TRBV6-1
d_gene: TRBD1
abundance: NA

CDR3aa: CSVPSTGGASGEQFF
CDR3nt: TGCAGCGTTCCTTCGACAGGGGGCGCATCGGGTGAGCAGTTCTTC
j_gene: TRBJ2-1
v_gene: TRBV29-1
d_gene: TRBD1
abundance: NA

CDR3aa: CASNYGTTETQYF
CDR3nt: TGCGCCAGCAACTACGGGACTACGGAGACCCAGTACTTC
j_gene: TRBJ2-5
v_gene: TRBV5-1
d_gene: TRBD2
abundance: NA

CDR3aa: CASSLASPFF
CDR3nt: TGTGCCAGCAGCTTAGCCAGCCCGTTCTTC
j_gene: TRBJ2-1
v_gene: TRBV7-9
d_gene: NA
abundance: few

CDR3aa: CASSVLSGRNTGELFF
CDR3nt: TGTGCCAGCAGTGTGCTCAGCGGGAGGAACACCGGGGAGCTGTTTTTT
j_gene: TRBJ2-2
v_gene: TRBV2
d_gene: TRBD2
abundance: once

CDR3aa: CASSKLGTSGGPYNEQFF
CDR3nt: TGTGCCAGCAGCAAATTGGGGACTAGCGGAGGACCTTACAATGAGCAGTTCTTC
j_gene: TRBJ2-1
v_gene: TRBV21-1
d_gene: NA
abundance: once

CDR3aa: CASSSGTDSNQPQHF
CDR3nt: TGTGCCAGCAGTTCAGGGACAGATAGCAATCAGCCCCAGCATTTT
j_gene: TRBJ1-5
v_gene: TRBV27
d_gene: TRBD1
abundance: many

CDR3aa: CASSPNLQVGYTF
CDR3nt: TGTGCCAGCAGTCCAAACCTCCAGGTTGGCTACACCTTC
j_gene: TRBJ1-2
v_gene: TRBV27
d_gene: NA
abundance: NA

CDR3aa: CASSPAGLAGKSQETQYF
CDR3nt: TGTGCCAGCAGTCCCGCGGGACTAGCGGGAAAAAGCCAAGAGACCCAGTACTTC
j_gene: TRBJ2-5
v_gene: TRBV28
d_gene: TRBD2
abundance: once

CDR3aa: CASSWGTGNQPQHF
CDR3nt: TGCGCCAGCAGCTGGGGGACAGGTAATCAGCCCCAGCATTTT
j_gene: TRBJ1-5
v_gene: TRBV5-1
d_gene: TRBD1
abundance: NA

CDR3aa: CASRTSLGTGELFF
CDR3nt: TGTGCCAGTAGAACTAGCCTCGGCACCGGGGAGCTGTTTTTT
j_gene: TRBJ2-2
v_gene: TRBV19
d_gene: NA
abundance: NA

CDR3aa: CASSLEQTSNEQFF
CDR3nt: TGCGCCAGCAGCTTGGAACAGACCTCCAATGAGCAGTTCTTC
j_gene: TRBJ2-1
v_gene: TRBV5-1
d_gene: NA
abundance: NA

CDR3aa: CASSWTGDEQYF
CDR3nt: TGTGCCAGCAGTTGGACAGGGGACGAGCAGTACTTC
j_gene: TRBJ2-7
v_gene: TRBV2
d_gene: TRBD1
abundance: few